A single sample gave rise to the 5 T cell receptor beta chains below, sequenced in a study of blood T cells in healthy people across ages. A second PCR of 7 to 11 cycles used a sample-barcoded 5' primer and a J-beta primer mix. In TCRdb, the 5' RACE reads were re-called with MiXCR into one record per CDR3 protein. Of 1.5 million or so distinct CDR3 sequences listed, about 40% are singletons. What was sequenced was blood. Receptor source: a woman aged 18-35 years in good health.

The chain recombines TRBV7-2 with TRBJ1-2; no firm D call. V lost 2 bases and J 7 bases, leaving 17 bases between the germline ends. Germline V gives CDR1 SGHTA, CDR2 FQGNSA. The CDR3 consists of 15 residues. The CDR3 spells CASSLSNTFRRGYTF. The CDR3 coding sequence is TGTGCCAGCAGCTTATCCAACACCTTTAGGCGTGGCTACACCTTC. Filled out from reference TRBV7-2 and TRBJ1-2, the complete variable domain reads GAGVSQSPSNKVTEKGKDVELRCDPISGHTALYWYRQSLGQGLEFLIYFQGNSAPDKSGLPSDRFSAERTGGSVSTLTIQRTQQEDSAVYLCASSLSNTFRRGYTFGSGTRLTVV.

This chain joins TRBV4-1 and TRBJ2-3, with 13 bases fitting TRBD2. The junction had 8 bases not matched to a gene; V was cut back by 4 bases and J by 7 bases. The CDR3 covers 16 residues. Germline-derived CDR1 and CDR2 are MGHRA and YSYEKL. The CDR3 nucleotides read TGCGCCAGCAGCCCAGAACTAGCGGGGGGGCGGAATACGCAGTATTTT. Its protein product is CASSPELAGGRNTQYF.

V is TRBV12-5 and J is TRBJ2-1, with 7 bases fitting TRBD2. The CDR3 is 15 amino acids. Trimming at V came to 5 bases and at J to 10 bases, leaving 14 bases not matched to a gene. Germline V gives CDR1 LGHNT, CDR2 FRNRAP. CDR3 DNA: TGTGCTAGTGGTCCGGCGGGGGTCAGCTCCTACGAGCAGTTCTTC. Translating it yields CASGPAGVSSYEQFF.

This clonotype was detected a few times. J is TRBJ2-7 and V is TRBV27; 10 bases match TRBD1. V shed 8 bases, J shed 6 bases, and the junction held 7 bases outside the gene matches. Germline V gives CDR1 MNHEY, CDR2 SMNVEV (reference sequence). CDR3 size: 13 residues. The CDR3 DNA reads TGTGCCAGCCGGGACAGGGGTTCTTTCGAGCAGTACTTC. It yields the protein CASRDRGSFEQYF.

CDR3 in amino acids: CASSSRGEWNYNEQFF. CDR3 coding DNA: TGTGCCAGCAGTTCGAGGGGTGAATGGAACTACAATGAGCAGTTCTTC. The chain links TRBV27 to TRBJ2-1; D possibly matches TRBD1 or TRBD2 (5 bases each). Trimming removed 4 bases from V and 3 bases from J, with 16 bases in between. The CDR3 contains 16 residues. The V gene's germline CDR1 is MNHEY and CDR2 SMNVEV (reference sequence).